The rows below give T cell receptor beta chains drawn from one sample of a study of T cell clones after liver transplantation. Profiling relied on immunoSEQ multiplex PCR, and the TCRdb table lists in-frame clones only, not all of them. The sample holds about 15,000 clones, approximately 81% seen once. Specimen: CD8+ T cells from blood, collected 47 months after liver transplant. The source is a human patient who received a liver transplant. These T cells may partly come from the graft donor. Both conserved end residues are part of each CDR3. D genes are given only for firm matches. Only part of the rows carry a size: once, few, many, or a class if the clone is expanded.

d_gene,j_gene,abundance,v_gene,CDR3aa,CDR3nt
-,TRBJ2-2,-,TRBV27,CASRGGTGELFF,TGTGCCAGCAGGGGGGGCACCGGGGAGCTGTTTTTT
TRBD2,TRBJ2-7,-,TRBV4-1,CASSHRGEGYEQYF,TGCGCCAGCAGCCACCGTGGGGAGGGCTACGAGCAGTACTTC
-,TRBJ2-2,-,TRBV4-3,CASSQDHGTTAGELFF,TGCGCCAGCAGCCAAGATCATGGGACCACCGCCGGGGAGCTGTTTTTT
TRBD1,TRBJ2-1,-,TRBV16,CASSQSGTGGSEQFF,TGTGCCAGCAGCCAATCGGGGACAGGGGGTAGTGAGCAGTTCTTC
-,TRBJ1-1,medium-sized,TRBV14,CASSHPGAREAFF,TGTGCCAGCAGCCATCCGGGGGCCAGGGAAGCTTTCTTT
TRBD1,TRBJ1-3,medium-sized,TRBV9,CASSTGELGNTIYF,TGTGCCAGCAGCACAGGGGAATTGGGAAACACCATATATTTT
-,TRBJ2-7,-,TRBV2,CATVRIEQYF,TGTGCCACCGTACGGATCGAGCAGTACTTC
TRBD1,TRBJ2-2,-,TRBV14,CASSPGGGELFF,TGTGCCAGCAGCCCAGGGGGCGGGGAGCTGTTTTTT
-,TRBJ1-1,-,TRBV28,CASSLGNTEAFF,TGTGCCAGCAGTCTCGGGAACACTGAAGCTTTCTTT
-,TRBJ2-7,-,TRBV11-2,CASSLVRRGPASYEQYF,TGTGCCAGCAGCTTAGTTAGGCGGGGGCCAGCTTCCTACGAGCAGTACTTC
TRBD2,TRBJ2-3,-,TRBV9,CASSVDGLAGITDTQYF,TGTGCCAGCAGCGTAGATGGACTAGCGGGGATCACAGATACGCAGTATTTT
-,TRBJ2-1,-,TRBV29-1,CSVGSGAFYNEQFF,TGCAGCGTTGGATCCGGGGCTTTCTACAATGAGCAGTTCTTC
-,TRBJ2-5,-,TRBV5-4,CASSRIGGQETQYF,TGTGCCAGCAGCCGGATTGGCGGGCAAGAGACCCAGTACTTC
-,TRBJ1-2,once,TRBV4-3,CASSQDIIPGNYGYTF,TGCGCCAGCAGCCAAGACATCATCCCTGGAAACTATGGCTACACCTTC